This T cell receptor beta chain is drawn from a study of PD-L1 blockade in urothelial cancer. Background on the study: It was at 3 weeks (second dose) and 6 weeks after treatment start that blood was analyzed.

Sample time point: peripheral blood 6 weeks after treatment start. Patients suffered from locally advanced or metastatic urothelial carcinoma. The investigators introduced synthetic TCR analog templates into each PCR as spikes. Profiled with immunoSEQ multiplex PCR; TCRdb holds only in-frame clones, not every one. The table records tens of thousands of clones, about 85% of them present only once. Between the trimmed V and J ends, which lost 5 bases and 1 base, there was a span of 12 bases. The length of the CDR3 is 14 residues. Germline-derived CDR1 and CDR2 are SGHDT and YYEEEE. For this clone: The target antigen is unknown.

Study results and limitations: Patients with durable benefit had greater blood expansion of tumor-associated TCR clones 3 weeks into treatment.

The chain recombines TRBV5-6 with TRBJ1-2; the D gene is possibly TRBD1 (6 bases). The material was PBMCs, obtained around atezolizumab (anti-PD-L1) treatment. The sequence was obtained from a man aged 70 or older with urothelial cancer. CDR3 in amino acids: CASRRDTVNYGYTF. The CDR3 DNA sequence: TGTGCCAGCAGAAGGGACACGGTTAACTATGGCTACACCTTC. The variable domain in full, with the rest retrieved from reference TRBV5-6 and TRBJ1-2, is DAGVTQSPTHLIKTRGQQVTLRCSPKSGHDTVSWYQQALGQGPQFIFQYYEEEERQRGNFPDRFSGHQFPNYSSELNVNALLLGDSALYLCASRRDTVNYGYTFGSGTRLTVV.